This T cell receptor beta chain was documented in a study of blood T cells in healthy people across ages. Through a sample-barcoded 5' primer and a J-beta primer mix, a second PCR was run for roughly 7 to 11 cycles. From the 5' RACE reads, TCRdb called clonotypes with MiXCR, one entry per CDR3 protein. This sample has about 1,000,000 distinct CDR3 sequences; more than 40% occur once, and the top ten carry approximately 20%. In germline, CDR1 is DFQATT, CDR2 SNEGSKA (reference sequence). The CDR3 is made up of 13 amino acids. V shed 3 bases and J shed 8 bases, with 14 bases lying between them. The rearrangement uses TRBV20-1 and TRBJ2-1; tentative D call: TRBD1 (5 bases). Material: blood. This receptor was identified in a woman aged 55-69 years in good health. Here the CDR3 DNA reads TGCAGTGCTAGGGGGTACCAAGGGGATGAGCAGTTCTTC. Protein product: CSARGYQGDEQFF.